This TCR beta chain originates from a study of shared clonotypes between healthy human individuals. Study details: Samples came from two female and a few male donors aged 18 to 49.

The CDR3 runs 16 residues. V was pared by 5 bases and J by 0 bases, with 7 bases of the junction left unmatched. Germline V lookup: CDR1 SGHAT, CDR2 FQDESV (reference sequence). Study results and limitations: Larger richness was generally estimated for naive than memory subsets.

Evenly divided among several immunoSEQ plates was the genomic DNA of each subset. Under the authors' procedure: For the immunoSEQ data, sequences were junction-only without quality scores, so filtering differed. Some clones are missing from TCRdb's copy, which holds only in-frame ones; the method was immunoSEQ multiplex PCR. Clonal size and the V and J genes are those of that table, whereas D and trimming came from the DNA. Seen here are 550,000 to 800,000 clones, about 74% observed once, and the top ten hold over 1.5%. This clone turned up a few times. Its specificity is unknown. Material for sequencing was memory CD4+ T cells sorted from blood. The sample's subset: CD45RA-negative fraction. The TCR sequence derives from a woman aged 25 to 45 in good health. V and J are TRBV11-1 and TRBJ1-3; 7 positions agree with TRBD1. CDR3 bases: TGTGCCAGCAGCGCTAGCTGGACAGGCTCTGGAAACACCATATATTTT. Translated, it gives CASSASWTGSGNTIYF.